The 17 T cell receptor beta chains presented below share a single source sample, sequenced in a study of blood T cell repertoires in COVID-19. Data came from immunoSEQ multiplex PCR; TCRdb stores just in-frame clones and leaves some out. The table includes tens of thousands of clones, 88% detected once. Sequenced sample: peripheral blood. These receptors came from a man aged 55 to 70 with active COVID-19.

The chain is built from TRBV7-9 and TRBJ2-2; 7 nucleotides match TRBD1. This CDR3 spans 12 amino acids. After removal of 7 bases from V and 7 bases from J, the junction contained 3 bases not matched to a gene. Germline CDR1 SEHNR, CDR2 FQNEAQ (reference sequence). CDR3 region: CASTDRDGELFF. The CDR3 nucleotides are TGTGCCAGCACAGACAGGGACGGGGAGCTGTTTTTT. Together with reference TRBV7-9 and TRBJ2-2, the CDR3 gives the full variable domain: DTGVSQNPRHKITKRGQNVTFRCDPISEHNRLYWYRQTLGQGPEFLTYFQNEAQLEKSRLLSDRFSAERPKGSFSTLEIQRTEQGDSAMYLCASTDRDGELFFGEGSRLTVL.

This chain links TRBV19 with TRBJ1-5; no clear D. Germline CDR1 and CDR2: LNHDA and SQIVND (reference sequence). CDR3 length: 16 amino acids. With 3 bases removed from V and 2 bases from J, the gap between germline ends came to 14 bases. CDR3: CASSIWFRGGNQPQHF. In nucleotides, the CDR3 is TGTGCCAGTAGTATTTGGTTCCGGGGTGGCAATCAGCCCCAGCATTTT.

The chain couples TRBV3-1 (or the pseudogene TRBV3-2) to TRBJ2-5; TRBD2 matches 15 bases. Germline CDR1 and CDR2: LGHDT and YNNKEL (reference sequence). The CDR3 is 16 residues long. The junction had 4 bases not matched to a gene; V was cut back by 4 bases and J by 4 bases. The CDR3 loop is CASSLGLAGGLETQYF. CDR3 in DNA: TGTGCCAGCAGCCTCGGACTAGCGGGAGGGCTAGAGACCCAGTACTTC.

The chain joins TRBV5-1 to TRBJ1-1; D remains ambiguous. CDR1 is SGHRS, CDR2 YFSETQ, per germline. The V end was cut by 4 bases, the J end by 0 bases, with 13 bases between. The CDR3 consists of 15 residues. The CDR3 is CASSGTDRVNTEAFF. Here the CDR3 DNA reads TGCGCCAGCAGCGGTACCGACCGGGTGAACACTGAAGCTTTCTTT.

The chain carries TRBV4-2 and TRBJ2-2, with D tentatively TRBD1 (5 bases). This CDR3 contains 14 residues. The V and J ends lost 1 base and 3 bases respectively, with 6 bases between them. The germline gives CDR1 LGHNA, CDR2 YNFKEQ. The CDR3 spells CASSQARDTGELFF. The CDR3 DNA reads TGTGCCAGCAGCCAAGCCAGGGACACCGGGGAGCTGTTTTTT.

This chain uses TRBV30 with TRBJ2-7; TRBD2 might be the D (6 bases). The CDR3 contains 13 residues. V was shortened by 4 bases and J by 2 bases, with 12 bases between the two germline ends. Germline V gives CDR1 GTSNPN, CDR2 SVGIG (reference sequence). The CDR3, as DNA: TGTGCCTGGAACCCTGGAGGGGCCTACGAGCAGTACTTC. This encodes CAWNPGGAYEQYF.

V gene TRBV5-6 combines with J gene TRBJ2-1, with 7 nucleotides matching TRBD2. This CDR3 is built from 16 residues. Germline trimming cut 0 bases from V and 4 bases from J; bases unmatched to any gene: 7. The germline V gene has CDR1 SGHDT and CDR2 YYEEEE. CDR3: CASSLDGGVRYNEQFF. DNA for the CDR3: TGTGCCAGCAGCTTGGATGGGGGGGTAAGGTACAATGAGCAGTTCTTC.

The gene calls are TRBV6-5 and TRBJ2-5, with 12 bases lining up with TRBD2. With 7 bases clipped from V and 4 bases from J, the junction kept 4 bases outside the gene matches. CDR1 and CDR2 (germline): MNHEY, SVGAGI. The CDR3 is made up of 14 amino acids. The CDR3 nucleotides read TGTGCCAGCAAGAAGACTAGCGGGAGAGAGACCCAGTACTTC. This codes for CASKKTSGRETQYF.

Details on this clone: This specimen includes other DNA sequences encoding the same CDR3. V and J are TRBV5-1 and TRBJ2-1; 9 nucleotides match TRBD1. The CDR3 contains 14 residues. J lost 4 bases, V lost 4 bases, and 3 bases had no gene match. Germline-derived CDR1 and CDR2 are SGHRS and YFSETQ. CDR3 amino acids: CASSRGQGYNEQFF. CDR3 bases: TGCGCCAGCAGCCGAGGACAGGGGTACAATGAGCAGTTCTTC.

This chain uses TRBV19 with TRBJ1-1; no clear D. V was pared by 6 bases and J by 2 bases, with 10 bases between. This CDR3 region has 13 residues. Germline V gene sequence: CDR1 LNHDA, CDR2 SQIVND (reference sequence). CDR3 amino acids: CASSQRVNTEAFF. The CDR3 DNA is TGTGCCAGTAGCCAGAGGGTAAACACTGAAGCTTTCTTT. Combining the CDR3 with reference TRBV19 and TRBJ1-1 gives the whole variable domain DGGITQSPKYLFRKEGQNVTLSCEQNLNHDAMYWYRQDPGQGLRLIYYSQIVNDFQKGDIAEGYSVSREKKESFPLTVTSAQKNPTAFYLCASSQRVNTEAFFGQGTRLTVV.

The V gene is TRBV4-2, the J gene TRBJ2-1; TRBD2 aligns across 8 bases. This CDR3 is built from 22 residues. V dropped 1 base and J dropped 0; count of bases not matched to a gene: 20. Germline CDR1 LGHNA, CDR2 YNFKEQ. The DNA of the CDR3 is TGTGCCAGCAGCCAAGTAGTTATTTGGACTAGCACCGCCTCCAGCTCCTACAATGAGCAGTTCTTC. It yields the protein CASSQVVIWTSTASSSYNEQFF.

The V gene is TRBV6-2 or TRBV6-3, the J gene TRBJ2-3; 10 bases fit TRBD2. Germline CDR1 MNHEY, CDR2 SVGEGT. Germline trimming cut 1 base from V and 1 base from J; bases unmatched to any gene: 14. The CDR3 consists of 20 residues. CDR3 sequence reads: CASSYFRLAGSSWGTDTQYF. The CDR3 bases are TGTGCCAGCAGTTACTTTAGACTAGCGGGTAGTTCTTGGGGCACAGATACGCAGTATTTT.

The rearrangement uses TRBV7-9 and TRBJ1-4, with no clear D. The CDR3 is made up of 12 amino acids. Germline values: CDR1 SEHNR, CDR2 FQNEAQ (reference sequence). Trimming stripped 7 bases from V and 7 bases from J, with 10 bases between. CDR3 residues: CASMREGEKLFF. The CDR3 region has the DNA TGTGCCAGCATGCGGGAAGGTGAAAAACTGTTTTTT.

The chain is built from TRBV7-3 and TRBJ2-2; 9 positions match TRBD1. The CDR3 runs to 16 residues. V gave up 4 bases and J gave up 0 bases; unmatched junction bases: 3. Germline V lookup: CDR1 SGHTA, CDR2 FQGTGA. The CDR3 DNA follows: TGTGCCAGCAGCTCGAGACAGGGGGCGAACACCGGGGAGCTGTTTTTT. This codes for CASSSRQGANTGELFF. Based on the CDR3 plus reference TRBV7-3 and TRBJ2-2, the full variable domain is GAGVSQTPSNKVTEKGKYVELRCDPISGHTALYWYRQSLGQGPEFLIYFQGTGAADDSGLPNDRFFAVRPEGSVSTLKIQRTERGDSAVYLCASSSRQGANTGELFFGEGSRLTVL.

The gene calls are TRBV28 and TRBJ2-5, with TRBD2 matching 12 bases. The trim removed 7 bases at V and 4 bases at J, leaving 7 bases unmatched. The CDR3 length is 15 residues. The germline gives CDR1 MDHEN, CDR2 SYDVKM. CDR3: CASTPTSGRGETQYF. The CDR3 nucleotides are TGTGCCAGCACCCCGACTAGCGGGAGAGGAGAGACCCAGTACTTC.

This chain joins TRBV24-1 and TRBJ1-3, with D unclear. CDR1 KGHDR and CDR2 SFDVKD come from the germline V gene. This CDR3 is built from 14 residues. Between the trimmed V and J ends, which lost 2 bases and 3 bases, there was a span of 7 bases. CDR3 protein: CATSDSRYGNTIYF. In nucleotides, the CDR3 is TGTGCCACCAGTGATTCCCGTTATGGAAACACCATATATTTT.

The rearrangement links TRBV6-5 to TRBJ2-7; maybe TRBD2 (6 bases). In germline, CDR1 is MNHEY, CDR2 SVGAGI. The CDR3 has 15 residues. Trimming shortened V by 6 bases and J by 7 bases, and 22 bases separated the two germline ends. CDR3 nucleotide sequence: TGTGCCAGCAGGAGGACGGAAGGAGGGTCAAGAGAGCAGTACTTC. Amino acids: CASRRTEGGSREQYF.